Here is one T cell receptor (beta chain) with its context. Its antigen remains unknown. The CDR3 consists of 17 residues. Germline V gene data show CDR1 as DFQATT and CDR2 as SNEGSKA (reference sequence). V shed 2 bases, J shed 5 bases, and the junction held 15 bases outside the gene matches. MiXCR was run by TCRdb on the RT-PCR reads, yielding one entry per CDR3 protein. The table shows just under 250,000 distinct CDR3 sequences, with 10% to 15% occurring only once. The data originate from a study of response to subunit inactivated influenza vaccine. Study conclusions and caveats: Researchers suggested that each seasonal influenza vaccination recruits few new T cells.

The genes are TRBV20-1 and TRBJ2-5; the match to TRBD1 covers 9 bases. The TCR originated in a man between 50 and 59 years old who received an inactivated influenza vaccine. Sequenced here: non-naive T cells sorted from PBMCs, sampled about 14 days before vaccination. The CDR3 sequence is CSARPRAGTGKPETQYF. The CDR3 DNA follows: TGCAGTGCTAGACCAAGAGCCGGGACAGGGAAACCGGAGACCCAGTACTTC.